One and the same sample provided the 16 T cell receptor beta chains below, sequenced in a study of blood T cell repertoires in COVID-19. The data were produced by immunoSEQ multiplex PCR, yet TCRdb's version contains in-frame clones alone and is incomplete. Of approximately 250,000 clones detected, 75% to 90% appear once; the ten largest clones hold roughly 8.6%. The source material was peripheral blood. The receptors here all came from a human donor in a cohort sampled during active COVID-19.

This clone came up a few times. V gene TRBV4-1 combines with J gene TRBJ2-7; D is unresolved. CDR1 MGHRA and CDR2 YSYEKL come from the germline V gene. The CDR3 consists of 14 residues. The V end lost 0 bases, the J end lost 6 bases, and 12 bases lay between the germline ends. The CDR3 DNA is TGCGCCAGCAGCCAAGATCTTAGAGGATCCGAGCAGTACTTC. Its protein is CASSQDLRGSEQYF.

A single count supports this clone. The chain's CDR3 is CASSPRSYNEQFF. CDR3 in DNA: TGTGCCAGCAGCCCGAGATCCTACAATGAGCAGTTCTTC. The chain is built from TRBV7-9 and TRBJ2-1; D uncertain. Germline loops: CDR1 SEHNR, CDR2 FQNEAQ (reference sequence). This CDR3 has 13 amino acids. The V end was cut by 5 bases, the J end by 1 base, with 6 bases between.

The V and J genes are TRBV7-2 and TRBJ1-3; D ambiguous. Germline values: CDR1 SGHTA, CDR2 FQGNSA. Trimming stripped 1 base from V and 0 bases from J, with 7 bases between. The CDR3 runs to 15 residues. The CDR3 is CASSLGLNSGNTIYF. In DNA, the CDR3 is TGTGCCAGCAGCTTAGGACTGAACTCTGGAAACACCATATATTTT.

This rearrangement joins TRBV5-1 to TRBJ2-3, with D possibly TRBD1 on 5 matching bases. The germline V gene has CDR1 SGHRS and CDR2 YFSETQ. V was pared by 2 bases and J by 5 bases, with 9 bases between. This CDR3 comprises 13 residues. The CDR3, as DNA: TGCGCCAGCAGCTTTACCACAGGAGATACGCAGTATTTT. This gives the protein CASSFTTGDTQYF.

The chain joins TRBV5-1 to TRBJ2-5; 7 bases match TRBD2. The CDR3 runs to 15 residues. CDR1 and CDR2 from the germline V gene are SGHRS and YFSETQ. V shed 6 bases and J 5 bases; nucleotides not matched to a gene: 13. CDR3 loop: CASTEGPGAGETQYF. The CDR3 region has the DNA TGCGCCAGCACCGAGGGCCCGGGAGCGGGGGAGACCCAGTACTTC.

The V call is TRBV6-6, the J call TRBJ2-7; a possible D gene is TRBD2 (5 bases). The CDR3 length is 13 residues. Germline values: CDR1 MNHNY, CDR2 SVGAGI (reference sequence). Trimming stripped 0 bases from V and 11 bases from J, with 14 bases between. The CDR3 coding sequence is TGTGCCAGCAGTTACTCGAAAAGCGGCACGGAGTACTTC. Amino acids: CASSYSKSGTEYF.

The chain links TRBV15 to TRBJ1-4; 12 bases line up with TRBD1. J lost 7 bases, V lost 1 base, and 4 bases had no gene match. Germline loops: CDR1 LNHNV, CDR2 YYDKDF (reference sequence). The CDR3 is 16 amino acids. The chain's CDR3 is CATSRGGTGGSEKLFF. Here the CDR3 DNA reads TGTGCCACCAGCAGAGGCGGGACAGGGGGCAGTGAAAAACTGTTTTTT.

The chain recombines TRBV18 with TRBJ1-1, with 7 positions matching TRBD1. Germline V gene data show CDR1 as KGHSH and CDR2 as LQKENI. The ends lost 0 bases at V and 1 base at J; junction bases unmatched: 11. The CDR3 covers 18 residues. CDR3 sequence: CASSPPKDRDFGNTEAFF. The CDR3 DNA reads TGTGCCAGCTCACCACCGAAAGACAGGGATTTTGGGAACACTGAAGCTTTCTTT. Together with reference TRBV18 and TRBJ1-1, the CDR3 gives the full variable domain: NAGVMQNPRHLVRRRGQEARLRCSPMKGHSHVYWYRQLPEEGLKFMVYLQKENIIDESGMPKERFSAEFPKEGPSILRIQQVVRGDSAAYFCASSPPKDRDFGNTEAFFGQGTRLTVV.

The chain employs TRBV6-6 and TRBJ2-6; D ambiguous. CDR3 length: 14 residues. V was cut by 0 bases and J by 2 bases, with 2 bases left in between. Per the germline V gene, CDR1 is MNHNY and CDR2 is SVGAGI (reference sequence). CDR3 coding DNA: TGTGCCAGCAGTTACTCTACTGGGGCCAACGTCCTGACTTTC. Its protein is CASSYSTGANVLTF.

In DNA form, the CDR3 reads TGTGCCAGCAGGGACCAAACCAGGGTTGGGGAGACCCAGTACTTC. This sequence encodes CASRDQTRVGETQYF. The chain recombines TRBV2 with TRBJ2-5; a weak D match, TRBD1 (5 bases). Germline V lookup: CDR1 SNHLY, CDR2 FYNNEI. The CDR3 is 15 amino acids. The ends were cut back, 6 bases at V and 5 bases at J, with 19 bases in the middle.

This chain joins TRBV4-3 and TRBJ2-5; weak D call: TRBD2 (6 bases). The germline V gene has CDR1 LGHNA and CDR2 YSLEER. This CDR3 has 16 amino acids. Trimming removed 0 bases from V and 7 bases from J, with 18 bases in between. The CDR3 region is CASSQDLRVSGGTQYF. CDR3 sequence (DNA): TGCGCCAGCAGCCAAGATCTCCGGGTATCCGGGGGGACCCAGTACTTC.

The table lists this clone with a count of one. The V and J genes are TRBV6-5 and TRBJ2-7; D uncertain. The germline gives CDR1 MNHEY, CDR2 SVGAGI. The CDR3 covers 12 residues. V was pared by 8 bases and J by 0 bases, with 8 bases between. DNA of the CDR3: TGTGCCAGCTCTCTCTTCTCCTACGAGCAGTACTTC. It specifies CASSLFSYEQYF.

The chain links TRBV7-3 to TRBJ1-1, with no clear D. Germline V gene sequence: CDR1 SGHTA, CDR2 FQGTGA. CDR3 length equals 14 residues. Trimming removed 1 base at V and 3 bases at J, with 9 bases between. For the CDR3, the DNA is TGTGCCAGCAGCTTAATGCCCGGGGACACTGAAGCTTTCTTT. It translates to CASSLMPGDTEAFF.

This sequence joins TRBV5-4 and TRBJ2-7, with 12 bases identical to TRBD2. The CDR3 runs to 15 residues. Germline assignment: CDR1 SGHNT and CDR2 YYREEE (reference sequence). V gave up 4 bases and J gave up 1 base; unmatched junction bases: 3. CDR3 DNA: TGTGCCAGCAGCATAGGACTAGCGGGGTCCTACGAGCAGTACTTC. Protein: CASSIGLAGSYEQYF. Combining the CDR3 with reference TRBV5-4 and TRBJ2-7 gives the whole variable domain ETGVTQSPTHLIKTRGQQVTLRCSSQSGHNTVSWYQQALGQGPQFIFQYYREEENGRGNFPPRFSGLQFPNYSSELNVNALELDDSALYLCASSIGLAGSYEQYFGPGTRLTVT.

This clone occurred a few times. This chain links TRBV7-3 with TRBJ1-3; D is uncertain. Trimming shortened V by 1 base and J by 0 bases, and 4 bases separated the two germline ends. The germline CDR1 and CDR2 sequences are SGHTA and FQGTGA. The CDR3 extends over 14 amino acids. This chain's CDR3 is CASSLSSSGNTIYF. The CDR3, as DNA: TGTGCCAGCAGCTTAAGCAGCTCTGGAAACACCATATATTTT.

The chain uses TRBV3-1 (or the pseudogene TRBV3-2) and TRBJ2-7; 10 bases line up with TRBD1. This CDR3 comprises 17 residues. With 2 bases clipped from V and 4 bases from J, the junction kept 11 bases outside the gene matches. CDR1 and CDR2 from the germline V gene are LGHDT and YNNKEL (reference sequence). The CDR3 protein is CASSQIRGWDRGYEQYF. CDR3 DNA sequence: TGTGCCAGCAGCCAAATCCGTGGTTGGGACAGGGGATACGAGCAGTACTTC.